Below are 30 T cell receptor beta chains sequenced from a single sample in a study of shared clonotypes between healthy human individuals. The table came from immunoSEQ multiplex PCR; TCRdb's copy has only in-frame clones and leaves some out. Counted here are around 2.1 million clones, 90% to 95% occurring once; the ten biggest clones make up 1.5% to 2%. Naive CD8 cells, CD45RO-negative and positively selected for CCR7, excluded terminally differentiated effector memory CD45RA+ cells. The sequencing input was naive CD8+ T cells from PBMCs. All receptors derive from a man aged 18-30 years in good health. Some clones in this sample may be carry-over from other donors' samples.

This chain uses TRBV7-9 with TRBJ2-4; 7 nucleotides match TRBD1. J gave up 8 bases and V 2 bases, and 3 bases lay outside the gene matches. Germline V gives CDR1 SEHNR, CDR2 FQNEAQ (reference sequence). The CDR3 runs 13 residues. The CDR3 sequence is CASSLRQGHIQYF. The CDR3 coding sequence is TGTGCCAGCAGCTTACGACAGGGTCACATTCAGTACTTC.

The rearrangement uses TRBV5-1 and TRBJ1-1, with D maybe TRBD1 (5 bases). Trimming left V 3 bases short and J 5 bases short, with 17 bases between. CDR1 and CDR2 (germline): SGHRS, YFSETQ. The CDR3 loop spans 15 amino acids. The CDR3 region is CASSYEITGHTEAFF. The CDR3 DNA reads TGCGCCAGCAGCTACGAAATCACGGGGCATACTGAAGCTTTCTTT.

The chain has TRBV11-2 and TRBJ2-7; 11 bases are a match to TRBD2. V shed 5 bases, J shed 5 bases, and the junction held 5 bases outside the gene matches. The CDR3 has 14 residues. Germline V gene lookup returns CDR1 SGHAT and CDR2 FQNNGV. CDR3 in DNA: TGTGCCAGCAGCCCCACTAGCGGGAGCAACGAGCAGTACTTC. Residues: CASSPTSGSNEQYF.

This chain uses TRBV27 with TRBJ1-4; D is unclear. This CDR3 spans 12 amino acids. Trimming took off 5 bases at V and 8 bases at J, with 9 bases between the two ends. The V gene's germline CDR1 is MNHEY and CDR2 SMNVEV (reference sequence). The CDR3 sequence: CASSAEGEKLFF. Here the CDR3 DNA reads TGTGCCAGCAGTGCCGAAGGAGAAAAACTGTTTTTT.

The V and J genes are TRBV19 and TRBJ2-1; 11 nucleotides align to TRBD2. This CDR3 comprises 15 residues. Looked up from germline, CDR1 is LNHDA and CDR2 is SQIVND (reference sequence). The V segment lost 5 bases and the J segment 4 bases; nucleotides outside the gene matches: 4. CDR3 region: CASSSGLAAYNEQFF. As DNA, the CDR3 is TGTGCCAGTAGTTCGGGACTAGCGGCTTACAATGAGCAGTTCTTC.

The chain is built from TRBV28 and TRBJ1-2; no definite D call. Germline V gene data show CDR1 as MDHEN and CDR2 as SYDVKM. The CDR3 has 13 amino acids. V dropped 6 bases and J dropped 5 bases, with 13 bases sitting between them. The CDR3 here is CASSSDGMYGYTF. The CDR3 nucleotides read TGTGCCAGCAGCTCCGACGGAATGTATGGCTACACCTTC.

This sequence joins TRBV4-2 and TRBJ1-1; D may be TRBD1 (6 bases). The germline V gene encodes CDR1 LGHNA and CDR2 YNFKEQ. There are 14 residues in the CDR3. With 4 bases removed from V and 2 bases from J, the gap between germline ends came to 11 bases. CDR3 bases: TGTGCCAGCAGCCCCGGGACAATAAACACTGAAGCTTTCTTT. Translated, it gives CASSPGTINTEAFF.

The CDR3 loop is CASSPRTGWVMKAFF. DNA for the CDR3: TGTGCCAGCAGTCCCCGGACAGGGTGGGTAATGAAAGCTTTCTTT. The rearrangement links TRBV28 to TRBJ1-1; TRBD1 aligns across 8 bases. Germline CDR1 MDHEN, CDR2 SYDVKM. V lost 5 bases to trimming and J lost 9 bases; unmatched junction nucleotides: 14. This CDR3 spans 15 amino acids.

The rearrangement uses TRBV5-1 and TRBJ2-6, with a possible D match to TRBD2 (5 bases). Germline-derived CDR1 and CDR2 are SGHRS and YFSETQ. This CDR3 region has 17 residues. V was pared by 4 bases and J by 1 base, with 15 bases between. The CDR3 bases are TGCGCCAGCAGCGGGGAGCCTGCGGGTTCTGGGGCCAACGTCCTGACTTTC. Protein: CASSGEPAGSGANVLTF.

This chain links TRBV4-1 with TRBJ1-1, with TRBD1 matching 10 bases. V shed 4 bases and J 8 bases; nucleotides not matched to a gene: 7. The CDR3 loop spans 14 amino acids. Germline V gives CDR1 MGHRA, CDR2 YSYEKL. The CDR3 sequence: CASSPRGQGHEAFF. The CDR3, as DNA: TGCGCCAGCAGCCCTCGGGGACAGGGGCACGAAGCTTTCTTT.

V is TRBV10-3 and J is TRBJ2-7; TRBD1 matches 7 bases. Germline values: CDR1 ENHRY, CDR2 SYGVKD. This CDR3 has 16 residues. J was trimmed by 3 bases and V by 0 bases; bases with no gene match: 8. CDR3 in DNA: TGTGCCATCAGTGAGTCGGGAATACGGGACAGCTACGAGCAGTACTTC. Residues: CAISESGIRDSYEQYF.

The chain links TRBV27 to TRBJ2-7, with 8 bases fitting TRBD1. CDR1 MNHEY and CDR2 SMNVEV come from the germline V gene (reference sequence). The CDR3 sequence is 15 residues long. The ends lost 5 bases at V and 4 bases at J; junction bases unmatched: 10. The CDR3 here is CASSRFGTGEYEQYF. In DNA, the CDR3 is TGTGCCAGCAGTCGATTCGGGACAGGAGAATACGAGCAGTACTTC.

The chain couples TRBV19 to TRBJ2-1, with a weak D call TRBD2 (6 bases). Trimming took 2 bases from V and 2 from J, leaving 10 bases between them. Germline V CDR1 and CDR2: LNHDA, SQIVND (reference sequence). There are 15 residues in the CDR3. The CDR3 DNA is TGTGCCAGTAGTATAAGTGTAGCGGCCTACAATGAGCAGTTCTTC. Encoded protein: CASSISVAAYNEQFF.

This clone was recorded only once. The CDR3 sequence: CASSLVAGLHSYEQYF. In DNA form, the CDR3 reads TGTGCCAGCAGCTTAGTAGCAGGGCTTCATTCCTACGAGCAGTACTTC. J is TRBJ2-7 and V is TRBV11-2, with D tentatively TRBD1 (5 bases). Germline CDR1 is SGHAT and CDR2 is FQNNGV. CDR3 length equals 16 residues. Deletions cut 1 base from V and 1 base from J, with 14 bases between.

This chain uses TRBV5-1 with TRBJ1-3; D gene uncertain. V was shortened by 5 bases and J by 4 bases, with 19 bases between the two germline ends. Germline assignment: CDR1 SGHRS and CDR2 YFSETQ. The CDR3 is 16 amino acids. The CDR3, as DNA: TGCGCCAGCAGTTCCGGAACGCGGCCCTCCGGAAACACCATATATTTT. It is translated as CASSSGTRPSGNTIYF.

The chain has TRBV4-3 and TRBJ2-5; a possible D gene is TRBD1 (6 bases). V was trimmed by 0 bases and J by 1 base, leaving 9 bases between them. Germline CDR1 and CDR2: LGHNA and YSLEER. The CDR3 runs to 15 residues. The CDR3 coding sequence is TGCGCCAGCAGCCAAGATGGGGGCCCCCAAGAGACCCAGTACTTC. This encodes CASSQDGGPQETQYF.

The CDR3 reads CASSTTGQTSTDTQYF. In nucleotides, the CDR3 is TGTGCCAGCAGTACCACTGGGCAGACATCCACAGATACGCAGTATTTT. The rearrangement uses TRBV27 and TRBJ2-3; D unclear. The CDR3 runs 16 residues. Germline V gives CDR1 MNHEY, CDR2 SMNVEV (reference sequence). Trimming removed 5 bases from V and 2 bases from J, with 17 bases in between.

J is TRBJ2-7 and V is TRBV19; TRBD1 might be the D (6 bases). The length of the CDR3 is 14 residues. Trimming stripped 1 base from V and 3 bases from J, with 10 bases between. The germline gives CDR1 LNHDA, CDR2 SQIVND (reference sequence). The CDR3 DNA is TGTGCCAGTAGTATAGCGACAGGATACTACGAGCAGTACTTC. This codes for CASSIATGYYEQYF. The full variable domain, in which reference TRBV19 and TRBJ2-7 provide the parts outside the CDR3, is DGGITQSPKYLFRKEGQNVTLSCEQNLNHDAMYWYRQDPGQGLRLIYYSQIVNDFQKGDIAEGYSVSREKKESFPLTVTSAQKNPTAFYLCASSIATGYYEQYFGPGTRLTVT.

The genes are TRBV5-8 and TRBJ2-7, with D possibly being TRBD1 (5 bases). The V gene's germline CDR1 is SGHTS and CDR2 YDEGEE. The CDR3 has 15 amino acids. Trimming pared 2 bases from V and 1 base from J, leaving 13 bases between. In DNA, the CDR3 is TGTGCCAGCAGCTTCCCAAGGGGCCTTTCCTACGAGCAGTACTTC. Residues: CASSFPRGLSYEQYF.

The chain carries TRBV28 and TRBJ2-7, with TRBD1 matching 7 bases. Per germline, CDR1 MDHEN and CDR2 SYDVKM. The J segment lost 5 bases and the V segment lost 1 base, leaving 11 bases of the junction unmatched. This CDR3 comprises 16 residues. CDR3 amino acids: CASSLLGLGQGDEQYF. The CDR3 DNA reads TGTGCCAGCAGTTTATTAGGGTTGGGTCAGGGGGACGAGCAGTACTTC.

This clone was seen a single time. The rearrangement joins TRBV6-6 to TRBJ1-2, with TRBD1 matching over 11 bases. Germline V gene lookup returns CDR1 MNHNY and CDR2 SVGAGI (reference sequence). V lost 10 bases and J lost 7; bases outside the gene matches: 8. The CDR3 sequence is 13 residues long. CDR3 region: CATWDRGSIGYTF. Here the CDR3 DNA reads TGTGCCACCTGGGACAGGGGGTCTATTGGCTACACCTTC.

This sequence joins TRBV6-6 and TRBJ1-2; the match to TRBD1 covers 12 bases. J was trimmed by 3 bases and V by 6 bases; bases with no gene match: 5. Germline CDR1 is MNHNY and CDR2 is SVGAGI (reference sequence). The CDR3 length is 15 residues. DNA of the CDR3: TGTGCCAGCAGGTTGGGACAGGGGGCGGACTATGGCTACACCTTC. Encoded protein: CASRLGQGADYGYTF.

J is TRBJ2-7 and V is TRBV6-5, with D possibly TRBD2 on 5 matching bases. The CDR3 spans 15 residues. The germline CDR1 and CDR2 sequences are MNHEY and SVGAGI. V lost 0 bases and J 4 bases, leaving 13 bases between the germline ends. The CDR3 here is CASSYSGGSGYEQYF. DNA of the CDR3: TGTGCCAGCAGTTACTCAGGTGGGAGTGGGTACGAGCAGTACTTC.

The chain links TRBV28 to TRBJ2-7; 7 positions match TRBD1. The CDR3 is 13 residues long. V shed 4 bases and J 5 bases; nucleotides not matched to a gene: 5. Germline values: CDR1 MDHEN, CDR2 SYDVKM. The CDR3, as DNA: TGTGCCAGCAGTTCCCCAGGGACAGACGAGCAGTACTTC. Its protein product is CASSSPGTDEQYF.

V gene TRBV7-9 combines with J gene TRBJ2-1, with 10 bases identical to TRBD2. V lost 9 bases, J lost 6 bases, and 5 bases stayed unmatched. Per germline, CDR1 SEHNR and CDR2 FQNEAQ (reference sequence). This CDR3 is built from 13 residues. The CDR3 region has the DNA TGTGCCAGTGCTAGCGGGAGAGGCAATGAGCAGTTCTTC. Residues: CASASGRGNEQFF.

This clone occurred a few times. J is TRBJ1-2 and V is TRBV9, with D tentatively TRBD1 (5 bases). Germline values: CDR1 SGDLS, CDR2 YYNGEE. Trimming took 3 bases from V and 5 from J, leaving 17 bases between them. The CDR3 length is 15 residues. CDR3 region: CASSAGPGRAYGYTF. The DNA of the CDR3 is TGTGCCAGCAGCGCAGGCCCCGGCAGGGCGTATGGCTACACCTTC.

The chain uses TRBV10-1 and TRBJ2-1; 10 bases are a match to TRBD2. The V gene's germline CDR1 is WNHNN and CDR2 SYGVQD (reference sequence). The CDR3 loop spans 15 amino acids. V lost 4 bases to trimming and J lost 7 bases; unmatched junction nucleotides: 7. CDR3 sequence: CASSATSGTGNEQFF. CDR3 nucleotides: TGCGCCAGCAGTGCAACTAGCGGGACTGGGAATGAGCAGTTCTTC.

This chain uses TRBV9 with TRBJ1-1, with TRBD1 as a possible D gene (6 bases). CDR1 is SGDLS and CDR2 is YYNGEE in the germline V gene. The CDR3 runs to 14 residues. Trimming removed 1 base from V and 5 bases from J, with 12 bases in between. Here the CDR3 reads CASSVSGRGTEAFF. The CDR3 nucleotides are TGTGCCAGCAGCGTATCAGGGAGGGGGACTGAAGCTTTCTTT.

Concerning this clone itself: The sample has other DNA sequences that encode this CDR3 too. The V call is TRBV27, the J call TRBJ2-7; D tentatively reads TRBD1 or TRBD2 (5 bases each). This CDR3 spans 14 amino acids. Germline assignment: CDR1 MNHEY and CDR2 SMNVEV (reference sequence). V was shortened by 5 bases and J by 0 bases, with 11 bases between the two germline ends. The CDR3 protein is CASSVRDGSYEQYF. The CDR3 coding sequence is TGTGCCAGCAGTGTCCGGGACGGCTCCTACGAGCAGTACTTC.

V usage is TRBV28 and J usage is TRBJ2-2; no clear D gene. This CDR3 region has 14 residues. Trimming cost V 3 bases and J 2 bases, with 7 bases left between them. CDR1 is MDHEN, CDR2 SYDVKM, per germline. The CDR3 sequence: CASSFLGNTGELFF. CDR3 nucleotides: TGTGCCAGCAGTTTCTTGGGTAACACCGGGGAGCTGTTTTTT.